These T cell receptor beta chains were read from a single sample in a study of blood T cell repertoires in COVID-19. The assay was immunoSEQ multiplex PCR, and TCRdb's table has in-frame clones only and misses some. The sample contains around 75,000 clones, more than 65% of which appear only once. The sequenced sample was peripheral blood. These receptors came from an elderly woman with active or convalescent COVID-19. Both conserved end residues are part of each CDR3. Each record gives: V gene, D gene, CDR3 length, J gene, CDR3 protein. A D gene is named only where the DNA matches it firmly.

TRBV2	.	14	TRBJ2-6	CAWGGLSGANVLTF
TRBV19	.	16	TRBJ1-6	CASSMQVSSYNSPLHF
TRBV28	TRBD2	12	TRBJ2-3	CASSHGLAGVHF
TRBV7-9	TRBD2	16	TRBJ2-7	CASSLFGGLAGYEQYF
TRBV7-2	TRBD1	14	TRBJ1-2	CASSRQGGPYGYTF
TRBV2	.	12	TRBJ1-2	CASRGESYGYTF
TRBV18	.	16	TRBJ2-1	CASSPPRAGYHNEQFF
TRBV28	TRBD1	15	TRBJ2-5	CASSHPGQVQETQYF
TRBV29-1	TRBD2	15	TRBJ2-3	CSAPGLAGGGDTQYF
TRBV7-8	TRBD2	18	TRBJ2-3	CASSLAGLTSGNTDTQYF
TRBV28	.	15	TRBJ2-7	CASSLVQVLSYEQYF
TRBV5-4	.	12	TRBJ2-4	CASSGDRNIQYF
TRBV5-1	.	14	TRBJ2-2	CASNPRNKIGELFF
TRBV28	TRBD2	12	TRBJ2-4	CASRPSAGKQYF
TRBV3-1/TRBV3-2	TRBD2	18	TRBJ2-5	CASSLRVSSGGACETQYF
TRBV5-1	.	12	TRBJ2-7	CASSLDGYEQYF
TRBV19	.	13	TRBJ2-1	CASSVIAYNEQFF
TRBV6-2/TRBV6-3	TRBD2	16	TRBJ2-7	CASSSLGTSGIYEQYF
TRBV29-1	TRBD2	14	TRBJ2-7	CSVGGLAGDYEQYF
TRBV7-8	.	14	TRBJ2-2	CASSDTRGYGELFF